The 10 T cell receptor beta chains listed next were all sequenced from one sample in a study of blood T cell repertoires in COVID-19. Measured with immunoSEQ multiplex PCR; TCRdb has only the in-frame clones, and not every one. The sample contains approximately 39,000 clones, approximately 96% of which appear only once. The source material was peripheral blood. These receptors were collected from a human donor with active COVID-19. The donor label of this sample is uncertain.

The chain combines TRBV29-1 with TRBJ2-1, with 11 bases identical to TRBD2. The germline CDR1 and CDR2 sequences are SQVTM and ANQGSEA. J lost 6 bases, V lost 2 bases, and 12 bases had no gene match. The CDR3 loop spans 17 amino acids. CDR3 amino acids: CSVEIPLAGGRPNEQFF. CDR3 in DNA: TGCAGCGTTGAAATCCCTCTAGCGGGAGGCCGTCCCAATGAGCAGTTCTTC.

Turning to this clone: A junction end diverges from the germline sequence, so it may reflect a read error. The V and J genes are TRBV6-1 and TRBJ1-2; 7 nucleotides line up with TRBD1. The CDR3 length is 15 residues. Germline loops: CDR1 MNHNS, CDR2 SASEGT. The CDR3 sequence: CASSKAGQSNYGYTF. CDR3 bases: TGTGCCAGCAGTAAAGCGGGACAGAGCAACTATGGCTACACCTTC.

In nucleotides, the CDR3 is TGTGCCAGGGGGGAAGAGCGGGACAGGGAGTATGGCTACACCTTC. As protein: CARGEERDREYGYTF. This chain uses TRBV19 with TRBJ1-2, with 9 bases that match TRBD1. CDR1 and CDR2 from the germline V gene are LNHDA and SQIVND (reference sequence). The CDR3 spans 15 residues. V trimming: 9 bases; J trimming: 5 bases; junction bases outside the gene matches: 13.

In DNA, the CDR3 is TGTGCCAGCAGTGCCGAGGGACAGGGGGTTGCCTACGAGCAGTACTTC. Its protein product is CASSAEGQGVAYEQYF. V and J are TRBV6-1 and TRBJ2-7; 11 bases are a match to TRBD1. The CDR3 spans 16 residues. Per germline, CDR1 MNHNS and CDR2 SASEGT. V dropped 4 bases and J dropped 2; count of bases not matched to a gene: 7.

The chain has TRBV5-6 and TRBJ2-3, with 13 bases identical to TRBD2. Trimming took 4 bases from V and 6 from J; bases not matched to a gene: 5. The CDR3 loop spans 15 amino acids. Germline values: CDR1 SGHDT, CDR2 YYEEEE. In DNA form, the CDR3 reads TGTGCCAGCAGCAGGACTAGCGGGGGATGGGATACGCAGTATTTT. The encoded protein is CASSRTSGGWDTQYF.

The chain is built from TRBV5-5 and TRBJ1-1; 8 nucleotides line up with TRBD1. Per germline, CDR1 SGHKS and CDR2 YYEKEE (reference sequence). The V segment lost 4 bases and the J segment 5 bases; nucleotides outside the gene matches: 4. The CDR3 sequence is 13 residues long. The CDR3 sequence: CASSAGTGTEAFF. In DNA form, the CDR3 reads TGTGCCAGCAGCGCCGGGACAGGTACTGAAGCTTTCTTT.

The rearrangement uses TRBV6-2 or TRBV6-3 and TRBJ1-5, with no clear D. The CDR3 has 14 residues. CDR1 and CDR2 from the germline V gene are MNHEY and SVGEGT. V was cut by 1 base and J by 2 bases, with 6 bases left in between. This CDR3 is CASSYLGGNQPQHF. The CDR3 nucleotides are TGTGCCAGCAGTTACTTAGGAGGCAATCAGCCCCAGCATTTT.

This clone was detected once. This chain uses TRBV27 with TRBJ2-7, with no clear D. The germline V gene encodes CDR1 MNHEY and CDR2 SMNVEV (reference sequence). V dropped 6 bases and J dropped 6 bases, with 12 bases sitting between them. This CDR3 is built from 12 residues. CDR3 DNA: TGTGCCAGCAGCAGAGGAGCCGCCGAGCAGTACTTC. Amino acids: CASSRGAAEQYF.

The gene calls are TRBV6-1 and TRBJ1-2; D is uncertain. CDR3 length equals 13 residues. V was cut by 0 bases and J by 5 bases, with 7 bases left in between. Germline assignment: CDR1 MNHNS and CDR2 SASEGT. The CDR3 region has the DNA TGTGCCAGCAGTGAAGCGGGAGAATATGGCTACACCTTC. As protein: CASSEAGEYGYTF.

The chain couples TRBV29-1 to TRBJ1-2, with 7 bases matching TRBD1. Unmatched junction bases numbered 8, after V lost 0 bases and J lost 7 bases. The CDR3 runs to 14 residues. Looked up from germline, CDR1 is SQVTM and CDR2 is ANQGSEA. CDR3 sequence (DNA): TGCAGCGTTGAAGATCAGACAGGGCTATCTGGCTACACCTTC. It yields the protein CSVEDQTGLSGYTF.